What follows are 5 T cell receptor beta chains derived from one specimen sequenced in a study of shared clonotypes between healthy human individuals. Profiled with immunoSEQ multiplex PCR; TCRdb holds only in-frame clones, not every one. The sample yields more than 2 million clones, roughly 95% seen once. Terminally differentiated effector memory CD45RA+ cells were excluded from the naive CD8 cells, which were CD45RO-negative and positively selected for CCR7. The sample was naive CD8+ T cells from PBMCs. The receptor set was obtained from a young man in good health. Some clones in this sample may be carry-over from other donors' samples.

The chain couples TRBV5-6 to TRBJ2-5; a possible D gene is TRBD2 (7 bases). The V end lost 4 bases, the J end lost 1 base, and 20 bases lay between the germline ends. The CDR3 consists of 17 residues. Germline values: CDR1 SGHDT, CDR2 YYEEEE. The CDR3 DNA is TGTGCCAGCAGCGGGAGGGGGATCCGACCTCTCCAAGAGACCCAGTACTTC. Its protein is CASSGRGIRPLQETQYF.

This clone was picked up one time. The chain has TRBV27 and TRBJ2-1, with 7 bases that match TRBD2. CDR3 length: 15 amino acids. Germline CDR1 reads MNHEY; CDR2 reads SMNVEV (reference sequence). V lost 10 bases and J lost 9; bases outside the gene matches: 18. Written as DNA, the CDR3 is TGTGCCACCTCCCCCCTGTGGCGGGAGATGGGTGAGCAGTTCTTC. It specifies CATSPLWREMGEQFF.

The rearrangement uses TRBV30 and TRBJ1-1; maybe TRBD1 (6 bases). The V end lost 4 bases, the J end lost 1 base, and 13 bases lay between the germline ends. This CDR3 is 14 amino acids long. Germline V gene sequence: CDR1 GTSNPN, CDR2 SVGIG (reference sequence). CDR3 coding DNA: TGTGCCTGGAATACCGGACAGCCGAACACTGAAGCTTTCTTT. Its protein is CAWNTGQPNTEAFF.

As to this clone: Other DNA sequences of this sample code for an identical CDR3. The chain carries TRBV5-1 and TRBJ2-1; D is undetermined. The CDR3 is 14 amino acids. Germline-derived CDR1 and CDR2 are SGHRS and YFSETQ. V lost 2 bases, J lost 0 bases, and 6 bases lay in between. In DNA, the CDR3 is TGCGCCAGCAGCTTTAGAAGCTCCTACAATGAGCAGTTCTTC. Its translation: CASSFRSSYNEQFF.

V gene TRBV4-2 combines with J gene TRBJ2-3; 9 positions agree with TRBD1. The CDR3 is 16 amino acids. Germline-derived CDR1 and CDR2 are LGHNA and YNFKEQ. Trimming removed 2 bases from V and 4 bases from J; junction bases left unmatched: 7. CDR3 region: CASSQFAQGAADTQYF. The CDR3, as DNA: TGTGCCAGCAGCCAATTCGCACAGGGGGCAGCAGATACGCAGTATTTT.